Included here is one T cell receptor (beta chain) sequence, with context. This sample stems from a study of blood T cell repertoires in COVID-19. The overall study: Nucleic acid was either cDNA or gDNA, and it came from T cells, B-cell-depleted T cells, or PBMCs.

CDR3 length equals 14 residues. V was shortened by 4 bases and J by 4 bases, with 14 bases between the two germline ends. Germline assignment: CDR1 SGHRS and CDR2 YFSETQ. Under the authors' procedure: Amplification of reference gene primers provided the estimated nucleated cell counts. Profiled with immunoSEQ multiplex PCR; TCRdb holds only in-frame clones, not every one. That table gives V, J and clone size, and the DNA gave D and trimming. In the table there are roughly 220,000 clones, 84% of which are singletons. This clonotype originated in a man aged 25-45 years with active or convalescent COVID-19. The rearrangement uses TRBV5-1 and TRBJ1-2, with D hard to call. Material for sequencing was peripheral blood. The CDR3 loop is CASSPPGSGYGYTF. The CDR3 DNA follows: TGCGCCAGCAGCCCTCCGGGGTCAGGCTATGGCTACACCTTC.